The 30 T cell receptor beta chains listed next were all sequenced from one sample in a study of blood T cell repertoires in COVID-19. TCRdb's table, derived via immunoSEQ multiplex PCR, lists solely in-frame clones and lacks some. The sample has 200,000 to 250,000 clones; about 90% are singletons. The specimen sequenced was peripheral blood. The origin of the receptors is a woman aged 18-30 years who had recovered from COVID-19.

This rearrangement joins TRBV2 to TRBJ2-3, with 8 bases identical to TRBD1. The CDR3 totals 15 residues. With 7 bases clipped from V and 1 base from J, the junction kept 7 bases outside the gene matches. Germline V CDR1 and CDR2: SNHLY, FYNNEI. The CDR3 DNA sequence: TGTGCCAGCAAATCGCAGGGGGCTGGCACAGATACGCAGTATTTT. This translates into CASKSQGAGTDTQYF.

This sequence joins TRBV7-9 and TRBJ1-5; 7 bases align to TRBD1. Trimming took 5 bases from V and 5 from J; bases not matched to a gene: 15. The CDR3 length is 17 residues. CDR1 and CDR2 from the germline V gene are SEHNR and FQNEAQ (reference sequence). The CDR3, as DNA: TGTGCCAGCAGCCGAGGACAGGCCCAGGAGTGGGATCAGCCCCAGCATTTT. This encodes CASSRGQAQEWDQPQHF.

This clone was detected only once. The chain has TRBV9 and TRBJ2-1, with 7 bases lining up with TRBD1. This CDR3 is built from 15 residues. The germline V gene encodes CDR1 SGDLS and CDR2 YYNGEE. After removal of 1 base from V and 5 bases from J, the junction contained 6 bases not matched to a gene. This CDR3 is CASSVSGTVNNEQFF. The CDR3 DNA follows: TGTGCCAGCAGCGTATCCGGGACAGTCAACAATGAGCAGTTCTTC.

The chain is built from TRBV11-2 and TRBJ1-1, with 12 nucleotides matching TRBD1. Losses at the gene ends were 4 bases for V and 5 bases for J; bases not matched to a gene: 11. There are 17 residues in the CDR3. Germline V CDR1 and CDR2: SGHAT, FQNNGV. CDR3 residues: CASSSFAGTGGQTEAFF. In nucleotides, the CDR3 is TGTGCCAGCAGCTCCTTCGCCGGGACAGGGGGCCAAACTGAAGCTTTCTTT.

The chain carries TRBV27 and TRBJ1-5; the match to TRBD1 covers 9 bases. Germline V gives CDR1 MNHEY, CDR2 SMNVEV (reference sequence). The V gene end was trimmed by 5 bases and the J gene end by 5 bases; junction bases not matched to a gene: 1. The CDR3 is 13 residues long. CDR3 sequence reads: CASSRTGDQPQHF. The CDR3 nucleotides read TGTGCCAGCAGTCGGACAGGGGATCAGCCCCAGCATTTT.

This clone was detected once. J is TRBJ2-7 and V is TRBV27, with 7 bases that match TRBD1. The germline V gene has CDR1 MNHEY and CDR2 SMNVEV (reference sequence). This CDR3 spans 16 amino acids. V lost 2 bases, J lost 4 bases, and 11 bases stayed unmatched. CDR3 sequence (DNA): TGTGCCAGCAGTTTAATCGTCGGGGACAGCTTTTACGAGCAGTACTTC. Translating gives CASSLIVGDSFYEQYF.

The genes are TRBV7-2 and TRBJ2-1; D might be TRBD2 (5 bases). This CDR3 region has 13 residues. Germline V gene lookup returns CDR1 SGHTA and CDR2 FQGNSA. Trimming left V 4 bases short and J 7 bases short, with 11 bases between. The CDR3 loop reads CASSSRPGNEQFF. CDR3 sequence (DNA): TGTGCCAGCAGCTCCCGACCGGGGAATGAGCAGTTCTTC.

This chain links TRBV30 with TRBJ1-4, with 8 bases lining up with TRBD1. The ends lost 0 bases at V and 5 bases at J; junction bases unmatched: 5. CDR1 is GTSNPN, CDR2 SVGIG, per germline (reference sequence). The CDR3 totals 15 residues. The CDR3 nucleotides read TGTGCCTGGAGTGTACGGGGACAGGCGAATGAAAAACTGTTTTTT. Protein product: CAWSVRGQANEKLFF.

The chain links TRBV10-3 to TRBJ1-5; 9 bases are shared with TRBD1. Germline V gene lookup returns CDR1 ENHRY and CDR2 SYGVKD. Trimming removed 6 bases from V and 0 bases from J; junction bases left unmatched: 6. The CDR3 runs to 16 residues. Here the CDR3 DNA reads TGTGCCATCAGCCCGGGACAGGGAGATAGCAATCAGCCCCAGCATTTT. Translating gives CAISPGQGDSNQPQHF.

V and J are TRBV12-3 or TRBV12-4 and TRBJ1-1, with no clear D. Deletions cut 7 bases from V and 5 bases from J, with 11 bases between. The CDR3 consists of 12 residues. CDR3 sequence (DNA): TGTGCCAGCACCATAACGGGGACTGAAGCTTTCTTT. Its translation is CASTITGTEAFF.

A single count supports this clone. The chain carries TRBV7-2 and TRBJ2-3; TRBD2 agrees at 7 bases. V was clipped by 5 bases and J by 14 bases; unmatched bases: 16. CDR3 length equals 14 residues. Germline-derived CDR1 and CDR2 are SGHTA and FQGNSA. CDR3 amino acids: CASSLGQPSGEGYF. CDR3 nucleotide sequence: TGTGCCAGCAGCCTAGGGCAACCAAGCGGGGAGGGGTATTTT.

This clone was observed a single time. The CDR3 here is CASSLGQGLYEQYF. CDR3 sequence (DNA): TGTGCCAGTAGCCTAGGACAGGGACTTTACGAGCAGTACTTC. The chain has TRBV19 and TRBJ2-7, with 8 bases matching TRBD1. Per the germline V gene, CDR1 is LNHDA and CDR2 is SQIVND (reference sequence). J was trimmed by 4 bases and V by 6 bases; bases with no gene match: 8. The CDR3 spans 14 residues.

This chain connects TRBV5-6 to TRBJ2-1, with D perhaps matching TRBD2 (6 bases). This CDR3 comprises 14 residues. The germline CDR1 and CDR2 sequences are SGHDT and YYEEEE. The germline V and J ends were trimmed by 4 bases and 6 bases, with 14 bases remaining between them. CDR3 residues: CASSGWDSLNEQFF. CDR3 bases: TGTGCCAGCAGCGGCTGGGACTCCCTCAATGAGCAGTTCTTC.

V and J are TRBV7-2 and TRBJ2-3; 9 bases match TRBD2. V dropped 0 bases and J dropped 5; count of bases not matched to a gene: 12. CDR3 size: 18 residues. Germline V gene sequence: CDR1 SGHTA, CDR2 FQGNSA. DNA for the CDR3: TGTGCCAGCAGCTTAGCGCTTGGGGGCGGGAGGGCTATAGATACGCAGTATTTT. This gives the protein CASSLALGGGRAIDTQYF.

This chain connects TRBV19 to TRBJ1-2, with 9 bases lining up with TRBD1. The CDR3 covers 15 residues. V shed 4 bases, J shed 8 bases, and the junction held 11 bases outside the gene matches. The germline CDR1 and CDR2 sequences are LNHDA and SQIVND (reference sequence). The chain's CDR3 is CASSRRDRESHGYTF. Here the CDR3 DNA reads TGTGCCAGTAGTAGGAGGGACAGGGAGTCTCACGGCTACACCTTC.

The V gene is TRBV27, the J gene TRBJ1-3; maybe TRBD1 (6 bases). The V gene lost 6 bases and the J gene lost 3 bases, with 15 bases spanning the gap. The CDR3 is 15 amino acids. Germline V gene sequence: CDR1 MNHEY, CDR2 SMNVEV (reference sequence). The CDR3 is CASSPGGGLGNTIYF. For the CDR3, the DNA is TGTGCCAGCAGCCCCGGGGGGGGGCTTGGAAACACCATATATTTT.

The chain is built from TRBV29-1 and TRBJ1-2, with D unresolved. The CDR3 extends over 11 amino acids. The germline gives CDR1 SQVTM, CDR2 ANQGSEA. As DNA, the CDR3 is TGCAGTGTACCAGTCAACTATGGCTACACCTTC. Amino acids: CSVPVNYGYTF.

The genes are TRBV20-1 and TRBJ1-2, with 7 nucleotides matching TRBD1. Germline loops: CDR1 DFQATT, CDR2 SNEGSKA (reference sequence). The trim removed 3 bases at V and 0 bases at J, leaving 13 bases unmatched. The CDR3 contains 17 residues. The CDR3: CSASGVRDRQANYGYTF. The CDR3 DNA reads as TGCAGTGCTAGTGGAGTACGGGACAGACAAGCTAACTATGGCTACACCTTC.

The V and J genes are TRBV3-1 (or the pseudogene TRBV3-2) and TRBJ1-4; D gene unclear. V lost 3 bases and J lost 8, with 7 bases in between. Germline CDR1 LGHDT, CDR2 YNNKEL (reference sequence). The CDR3 has 12 amino acids. For the CDR3, the DNA is TGTGCCAGCAGCCAGCAGTGGGAAAAACTGTTTTTT. This encodes CASSQQWEKLFF.

The V and J genes are TRBV10-3 and TRBJ2-1, with 10 bases aligning to TRBD1. This CDR3 is built from 14 residues. Germline CDR1 reads ENHRY; CDR2 reads SYGVKD. V shed 5 bases and J 8 bases; nucleotides not matched to a gene: 6. The CDR3 loop reads CAISPPTGGYEQFF. In nucleotides, the CDR3 is TGTGCCATCAGTCCCCCGACAGGGGGCTATGAGCAGTTCTTC.

The rearrangement uses TRBV3-1 (or the pseudogene TRBV3-2) and TRBJ2-7; 7 nucleotides line up with TRBD2. This CDR3 has 16 amino acids. V was clipped by 1 base and J by 4 bases; unmatched bases: 10. In germline, CDR1 is LGHDT, CDR2 YNNKEL (reference sequence). In DNA, the CDR3 is TGTGCCAGCAGCCAAGCCCACCCCGCGGGACTATACGAGCAGTACTTC. Translating it yields CASSQAHPAGLYEQYF.

The chain uses TRBV29-1 and TRBJ1-1; 7 bases are shared with TRBD1. The CDR3 covers 13 residues. V trimming: 4 bases; J trimming: 4 bases; junction bases outside the gene matches: 6. Germline CDR1 SQVTM, CDR2 ANQGSEA. In nucleotides, the CDR3 is TGCAGCGTTGGGCTCCAGGGGGTCACTGAAGCTTTCTTT. Its translation is CSVGLQGVTEAFF.

The CDR3 DNA sequence: TGTGCCAGTAGCAACAGGGCGAACTATGGCTACACCTTC. This gives the protein CASSNRANYGYTF. The chain couples TRBV19 to TRBJ1-2; D is possibly TRBD1 (6 bases). The CDR3 spans 13 residues. Germline V CDR1 and CDR2: LNHDA, SQIVND (reference sequence). V shed 6 bases and J shed 2 bases, with 10 bases lying between them.

The chain has TRBV25-1 and TRBJ2-5; 8 bases are a match to TRBD2. The junction had 5 bases not matched to a gene; V was cut back by 3 bases and J by 5 bases. CDR3 length: 14 amino acids. Germline V gives CDR1 MGHDK, CDR2 SYGVNS. The CDR3 sequence: CASSDAGGWETQYF. DNA of the CDR3: TGTGCCAGCAGTGATGCGGGGGGCTGGGAGACCCAGTACTTC.

The rearrangement links TRBV5-6 to TRBJ1-1; D is possibly TRBD1 (6 bases). Germline V gives CDR1 SGHDT, CDR2 YYEEEE. The CDR3 extends over 14 amino acids. The ends were cut back, 3 bases at V and 1 base at J, with 10 bases in the middle. CDR3 protein: CASSYGQPNTEAFF. CDR3 DNA: TGTGCCAGCAGCTACGGACAGCCGAACACTGAAGCTTTCTTT.

The V and J genes are TRBV9 and TRBJ2-1; 7 nucleotides agree with TRBD1. V lost 3 bases to trimming and J lost 0 bases; unmatched junction nucleotides: 9. This CDR3 has 17 amino acids. Germline lookup yields CDR1 SGDLS and CDR2 YYNGEE. Written as DNA, the CDR3 is TGTGCCAGCAGCGGTCACAGGGGTCTGAGCTCCTACAATGAGCAGTTCTTC. This encodes CASSGHRGLSSYNEQFF.

The chain combines TRBV1 with TRBJ2-3; the D segment call TRBD2 is taken from the table without a DNA check. TRBV1 is tagged as a pseudogene. The CDR3 spans 19 residues. The CDR3 protein is CTSSQDQGLAGESTDTQYF. CDR3 DNA sequence: TGCACCAGCAGCCAAGATCAGGGACTAGCGGGCGAAAGCACAGATACGCAGTATTTT.

As to this clone: Other DNA sequences from this sample encode an identical CDR3 as well. V and J are TRBV9 and TRBJ2-1; weak D call: TRBD1 (5 bases). V was trimmed by 3 bases and J by 8 bases, leaving 9 bases between them. The CDR3 covers 12 residues. Germline loops: CDR1 SGDLS, CDR2 YYNGEE. DNA of the CDR3: TGTGCCAGCAGCGCCCAGGGTTATGAGCAGTTCTTC. Protein: CASSAQGYEQFF.

This chain connects TRBV12-3 or TRBV12-4 to TRBJ2-7, with D possibly TRBD1 on 6 matching bases. The CDR3 consists of 13 residues. V lost 4 bases, J lost 2 bases, and 9 bases lay in between. The CDR3 coding sequence is TGTGCCAGCAGTTCGACAGGCACCTACGAGCAGTACTTC. The encoded protein is CASSSTGTYEQYF.

The chain couples TRBV12-5 to TRBJ1-1; TRBD1 might be the D (5 bases). V shed 7 bases and J shed 4 bases, with 13 bases lying between them. The CDR3 length is 13 residues. Germline values: CDR1 LGHNT, CDR2 FRNRAP. The CDR3 nucleotides are TGTGCTAGTGCCCTCAAAAGGGGCACTGAAGCTTTCTTT. It yields the protein CASALKRGTEAFF.